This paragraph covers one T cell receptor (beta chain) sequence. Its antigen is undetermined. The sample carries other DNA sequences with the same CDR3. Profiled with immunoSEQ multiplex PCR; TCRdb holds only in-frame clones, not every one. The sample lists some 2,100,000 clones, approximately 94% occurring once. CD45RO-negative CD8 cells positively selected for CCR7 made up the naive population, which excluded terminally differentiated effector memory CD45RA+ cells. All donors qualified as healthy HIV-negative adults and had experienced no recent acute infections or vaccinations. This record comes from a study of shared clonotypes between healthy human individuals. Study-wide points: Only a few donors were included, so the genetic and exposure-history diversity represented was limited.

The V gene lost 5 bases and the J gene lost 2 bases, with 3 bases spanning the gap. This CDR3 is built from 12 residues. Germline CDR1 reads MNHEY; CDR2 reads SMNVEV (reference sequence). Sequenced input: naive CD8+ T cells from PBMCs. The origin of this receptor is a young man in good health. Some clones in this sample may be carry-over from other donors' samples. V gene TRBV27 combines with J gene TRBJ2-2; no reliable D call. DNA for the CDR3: TGTGCCAGCAGTCCCAACACCGGGGAGCTGTTTTTT. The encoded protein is CASSPNTGELFF.